This entry concerns a single TCR beta chain. The antigen is not known. This CDR3 is 15 amino acids long. CDR1 is SNHLY, CDR2 FYNNEI, per germline. Trimming pared 3 bases from V and 4 bases from J, leaving 12 bases between. The source of the sample is a study of somatic mutations in cytotoxic T cells in rheumatoid arthritis. General observations from the study: Per patient, the largest CD8+ clone was found to exceed 20% of CD8+ cells in 8 of 65 cases. CD8+ clonality rose with age in rheumatoid arthritis patients, not healthy controls.

Only in-frame clones appear in the TCRdb table, and some are missing; sequencing was by immunoSEQ multiplex PCR. Of approximately 11,000 clones detected, about 90% appear once; the ten largest clones hold approximately 13%. The TCR sequence derives from a woman aged 18-29 years with rheumatoid arthritis. Sequencing used CD8+ T cells sorted from blood. V usage is TRBV2 and J usage is TRBJ2-2; D remains ambiguous. The CDR3 spells CASSDRLLSTGELFF. The DNA of the CDR3 is TGTGCCAGCAGTGACCGACTCCTGAGCACCGGGGAGCTGTTTTTT.